This T cell receptor (beta chain) was identified during a study of T-cell memory formation after mild COVID-19. Looking at the study overall: Each donor largely had its own TCR clusters.

General observations from the study: Whereas later expanders leaned CD4+, clones contracting day 15 to 85 showed a balanced CD4/CD8 makeup.

This clonotype showed up just a few times. The antigen is undetermined. The V and J ends lost 0 bases and 4 bases respectively, with 11 bases between them. From germline, CDR1 is LGHNA and CDR2 YSLEER. This CDR3 comprises 15 residues. Constant-segment primers served in 5'RACE that generated TCR alpha and TCR beta cDNA libraries bearing sample barcodes and UMIs. TCRdb re-derived calls from the 5' RACE reads in MiXCR, one entry per CDR3 protein. Of around 100,000 distinct CDR3 sequences listed, over 20% are singletons. This clonotype originated in a man between 18 and 35 years old who had mild COVID-19 (a few samples of this study predate the infection). Cell type and time point are not known. The specimen sequenced was PBMCs or a T cell subset sorted from them (not recorded which). V is TRBV4-3 and J is TRBJ2-3; D not resolved. CDR3 coding DNA: TGCGCCAGCAGCCAAGAGGAAAGGACCGCAGATACGCAGTATTTT. Protein: CASSQEERTADTQYF.